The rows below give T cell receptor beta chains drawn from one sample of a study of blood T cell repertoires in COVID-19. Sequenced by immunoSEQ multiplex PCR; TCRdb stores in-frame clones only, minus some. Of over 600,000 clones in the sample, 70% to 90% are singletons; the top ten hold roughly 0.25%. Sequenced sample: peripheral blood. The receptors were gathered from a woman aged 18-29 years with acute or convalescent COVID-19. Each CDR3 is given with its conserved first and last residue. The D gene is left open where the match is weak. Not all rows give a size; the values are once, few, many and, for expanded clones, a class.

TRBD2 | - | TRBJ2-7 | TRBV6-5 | CASSYKRGGRSEQYF | TGTGCCAGCAGTTACAAGCGGGGGGGCCGGAGCGAGCAGTACTTC
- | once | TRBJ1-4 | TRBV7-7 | CAASIVPNEKLFF | TGTGCCGCCTCTATCGTTCCTAATGAAAAACTGTTTTTT
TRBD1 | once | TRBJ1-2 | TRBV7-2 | CASSLVDRVLGGYTF | TGTGCCAGCAGCTTAGTGGACAGGGTGCTAGGTGGCTACACCTTC
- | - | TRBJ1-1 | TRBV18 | CASSLGGNTEAFF | TGTGCCAGCTCACTCGGGGGGAACACTGAAGCTTTCTTT
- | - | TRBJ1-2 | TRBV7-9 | CASSPGNQGSYGYTF | TGTGCCAGCAGCCCCGGCAACCAGGGAAGTTATGGCTACACCTTC
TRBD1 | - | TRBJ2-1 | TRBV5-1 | CASSLLQGLEQFF | TGCGCCAGCAGCTTGCTACAGGGGCTTGAGCAGTTCTTC
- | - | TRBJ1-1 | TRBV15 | CATRGGLLLNTEAFF | TGTGCCACACGGGGGGGGTTACTCCTGAACACTGAAGCTTTCTTT
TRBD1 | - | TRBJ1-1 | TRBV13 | CASSGTGIGNTEAFF | TGTGCCAGCAGCGGGACAGGGATCGGAAACACTGAAGCTTTCTTT
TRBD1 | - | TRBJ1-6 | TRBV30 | CACGGGQGSYNSPLHF | TGTGCCTGCGGGGGAGGACAGGGCTCCTATAATTCACCCCTCCACTTT
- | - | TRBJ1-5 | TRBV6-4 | CASSVLTGGRNQPQHF | TGTGCCAGCAGTGTTCTTACGGGGGGCCGGAATCAGCCCCAGCATTTT
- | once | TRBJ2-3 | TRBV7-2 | CASSLDRLATDTQYF | TGTGCCAGCAGCTTAGACAGGTTGGCGACAGATACGCAGTATTTT
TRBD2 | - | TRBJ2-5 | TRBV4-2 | CASSLLAGGQETQYF | TGTGCCAGCAGCCTCCTAGCGGGGGGGCAAGAGACCCAGTACTTC
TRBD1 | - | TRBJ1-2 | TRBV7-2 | CASTPDRVNYGYTF | TGTGCCAGCACCCCGGACAGGGTAAACTATGGCTACACCTTC
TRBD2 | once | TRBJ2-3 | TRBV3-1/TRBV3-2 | CASSHPSGGADTQYF | TGTGCCAGCAGCCACCCTAGCGGGGGAGCAGATACGCAGTATTTT
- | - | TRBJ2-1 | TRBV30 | CAWSLTDNEQFF | TGTGCCTGGAGTCTCACAGACAATGAGCAGTTCTTC
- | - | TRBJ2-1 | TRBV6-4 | CASSESSGSDEQFF | TGTGCCAGCAGTGAGAGTAGCGGCTCGGATGAGCAGTTCTTC
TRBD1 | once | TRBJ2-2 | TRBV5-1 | CASSLGQGITGELFF | TGCGCCAGCAGCCTCGGACAGGGGATCACCGGGGAGCTGTTTTTT
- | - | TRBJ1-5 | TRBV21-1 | CASSALGGDQPQHF | TGTGCCAGCAGCGCCCTCGGAGGAGATCAGCCCCAGCATTTT